The rows below give T cell receptor beta chains drawn from one sample of a study of blood T cell repertoires in COVID-19. Sequencing was performed with immunoSEQ multiplex PCR; in TCRdb, only in-frame clones are kept and a portion is missing. The sample consists of approximately 68,000 clones, about 81% of them appearing once. Sequencing was carried out using peripheral blood. These receptors all stem from a human donor in a cohort sampled during active COVID-19. CDR3s include the opening cysteine and the closing phenylalanine or tryptophan. D genes are given only for firm matches. Clone size, where shown, is once, few, many, or a class for clones that have expanded.

j_gene,v_gene,d_gene,abundance,CDR3aa,CDR3nt
TRBJ2-2,TRBV4-1,.,.,CASSQGQTITGELFF,TGCGCCAGCAGCCAAGGTCAGACTATTACCGGGGAGCTGTTTTTT
TRBJ1-2,TRBV5-4,.,many,CASTLQGANYGYTF,TGTGCCAGCACTCTACAGGGTGCTAACTATGGCTACACCTTC
TRBJ2-5,TRBV7-2,TRBD2,.,CASSLGASGGETQYF,TGTGCCAGCAGCTTAGGCGCTAGCGGAGGGGAGACCCAGTACTTC
TRBJ1-5,TRBV7-9,.,.,CASGGTLSNQPQHF,TGTGCCAGCGGAGGGACTTTAAGCAATCAGCCCCAGCATTTT
TRBJ2-1,TRBV24-1,.,once,CATSDGERPYNEQFF,TGTGCCACCAGTGATGGGGAGAGGCCCTACAATGAGCAGTTCTTC
TRBJ2-5,TRBV5-1,TRBD2,.,CASMGGTSSGETQYF,TGCGCCAGCATGGGGGGGACTAGCAGCGGAGAGACCCAGTACTTC
TRBJ2-4,TRBV5-4,.,.,CASSLGTGNIQYF,TGTGCCAGCAGCTTGGGTACAGGGAACATTCAGTACTTC
TRBJ1-2,TRBV6-6,.,.,CASSRSTALTGYTF,TGTGCCAGCAGTCGATCGACAGCACTTACGGGCTACACCTTC
TRBJ2-1,TRBV11-3,.,.,CASSQDSLNEQFF,TGTGCCAGCAGCCAGGACAGCCTCAATGAGCAGTTCTTC
TRBJ2-3,TRBV27,.,.,CASSALAVYSGLGTDTQYF,TGTGCCAGCAGTGCCCTAGCCGTCTATAGCGGCCTGGGCACAGATACGCAGTATTTT
TRBJ2-2,TRBV9,TRBD2,.,CASSVGLAGEYTGELFF,TGTGCCAGCAGCGTAGGATTAGCGGGAGAGTACACCGGGGAGCTGTTTTTT
TRBJ2-2,TRBV13,.,.,CASILGSLAHTGELFF,TGTGCCAGCATCCTAGGGAGCCTAGCCCACACCGGGGAGCTGTTTTTT
TRBJ2-1,TRBV18,TRBD2,.,CASSPLSSPSGLSSYNEQFF,TGTGCCAGCTCACCACTAAGTAGTCCTAGCGGGCTAAGCTCCTACAATGAGCAGTTCTTC
TRBJ1-3,TRBV19,TRBD1,.,CASTTGVAGNTIYF,TGTGCCAGTACCACAGGGGTTGCTGGAAACACCATATATTTT
TRBJ2-7,TRBV27,.,few,CASSYAGTGSYEQYF,TGTGCCAGCAGTTACGCCGGGACTGGCTCCTACGAGCAGTACTTC
TRBJ1-1,TRBV27,.,.,CASSLDRSNTEAFF,TGTGCCAGCAGTTTAGACAGGTCGAACACTGAAGCTTTCTTT
TRBJ2-1,TRBV7-9,TRBD2,once,CASSSGLAGGENEQFF,TGTGCCAGCAGCTCGGGACTAGCGGGAGGTGAGAATGAGCAGTTCTTC
TRBJ2-1,TRBV6-2/TRBV6-3,.,.,CASRPTGISSNEQFF,TGTGCCAGCAGACCTACCGGGATTTCCTCCAATGAGCAGTTCTTC
TRBJ2-4,TRBV7-2,TRBD1,.,CASSLGPPGTGKNIQYF,TGTGCCAGCAGCTTAGGACCCCCCGGGACAGGCAAAAACATTCAGTACTTC
TRBJ2-7,TRBV7-9,TRBD1,.,CASVPVTGAGYGQYF,TGTGCCAGCGTCCCCGTGACAGGGGCGGGCTACGGGCAGTACTTC
TRBJ1-2,TRBV19,.,.,CASSLTPRGRSENGYTF,TGTGCCAGTAGTCTAACCCCAAGAGGGAGGTCTGAGAATGGCTACACCTTC
TRBJ1-2,TRBV28,.,.,CASSFRGGYTF,TGTGCCAGCAGTTTTAGGGGGGGCTACACCTTC
TRBJ2-7,TRBV6-5,TRBD1,.,CASSSGTGGDEQYF,TGTGCCAGCAGTTCCGGGACAGGGGGCGACGAGCAGTACTTC
TRBJ2-1,TRBV7-3,TRBD2,.,CASSFGAGGGNEQFF,TGTGCCAGCAGCTTCGGAGCGGGAGGAGGGAATGAGCAGTTCTTC
TRBJ2-2,TRBV10-3,TRBD1,.,CAISETMGTGANTGELFF,TGTGCCATCAGTGAGACGATGGGGACAGGGGCGAACACCGGGGAGCTGTTTTTT
TRBJ2-7,TRBV27,TRBD2,few,CASSLNSGPSYEQYF,TGTGCCAGCAGTTTAAATAGCGGGCCCTCCTACGAGCAGTACTTC
TRBJ2-2,TRBV7-8,TRBD1,.,CASSHWTGMRTTGELFF,TGTGCCAGCAGCCATTGGACAGGGATGAGAACAACCGGGGAGCTGTTTTTT
TRBJ2-1,TRBV6-5,.,.,CASSYTRLPRYNEQFF,TGTGCCAGCAGTTACACTAGACTACCCCGGTACAATGAGCAGTTCTTC
TRBJ2-3,TRBV4-3,TRBD2,.,CASSQESYGTSGRAAPDTQYF,TGCGCCAGCAGCCAAGAAAGCTACGGGACTAGCGGGAGGGCCGCCCCAGATACGCAGTATTTT
TRBJ2-1,TRBV30,.,.,CAWSQAGDEQFF,TGTGCCTGGTCCCAAGCGGGCGATGAGCAGTTCTTC
TRBJ2-1,TRBV5-6,.,.,CASSRPGGRTAQGSNEQFF,TGTGCCAGCAGCCGTCCGGGTGGACGCACCGCCCAGGGGTCCAATGAGCAGTTCTTC
TRBJ1-1,TRBV30,.,.,CAWSLLYGTEAFF,TGTGCCTGGAGTTTGCTATACGGCACTGAAGCTTTCTTT
TRBJ2-7,TRBV28,.,.,CASSQQTGANEQYF,TGTGCCAGCAGCCAACAGACAGGAGCCAACGAGCAGTACTTC
TRBJ1-3,TRBV4-3,.,.,CASSQASGQGNTIYF,TGCGCCAGCAGCCAAGCCTCGGGTCAAGGAAACACCATATATTTT
TRBJ2-1,TRBV5-1,TRBD2,.,CASSLGATGTSNAEQFF,TGCGCCAGCAGCTTGGGGGCCACCGGGACTAGCAACGCTGAGCAGTTCTTC
TRBJ2-3,TRBV18,TRBD2,.,CASSPPGLAGVRADTQYF,TGTGCCAGCTCACCACCCGGCCTAGCGGGAGTTCGGGCAGATACGCAGTATTTT
TRBJ2-5,TRBV11-2,TRBD1,.,CASSPQTGAGETQYF,TGTGCCAGCAGCCCCCAAACAGGGGCCGGAGAGACCCAGTACTTC
TRBJ2-5,TRBV7-2,TRBD1,once,CASSPGTGLQETQYF,TGTGCCAGCAGCCCAGGGACAGGACTTCAAGAGACCCAGTACTTC
TRBJ2-7,TRBV11-2,TRBD1,.,CASSILQGEVEQYF,TGTGCCAGCAGCATACTACAGGGGGAGGTCGAGCAGTACTTC
TRBJ2-3,TRBV27,.,.,CASSPGTGWADTQYF,TGTGCCAGCAGCCCCGGAACGGGGTGGGCAGATACGCAGTATTTT
TRBJ2-7,TRBV10-2,TRBD2,.,CASSDISGSSYEQYF,TGCGCCAGCAGTGATATAAGCGGGAGCTCCTACGAGCAGTACTTC